This T cell receptor beta chain comes out of a study of T cells in Graves' hyperthyroidism and ophthalmopathy. General observations from the study: Ophthalmopathy was told apart from stable hyperthyroidism by a 13 V-J model. Most expanded thyroid clonotypes above 0.001 recurred in blood. In validation, the model predicted ophthalmopathy. These predictions came a median about 6.5 months before onset.

This CDR3 has 16 amino acids. V was cut by 2 bases and J by 1 base, with 14 bases left in between. Looked up from germline, CDR1 is MGHRA and CDR2 is YSYEKL. A note on this clonotype: Its antigen is undetermined.

Orbital computed tomography, thyroid ultrasound, serum thyroxine and TRAb, and clinical symptoms together informed the diagnoses. Amplification targeted TCR beta CDR3 regions from RNA transcripts. The TCR CDR3 was amplified in a first-round RT-PCR using the HTBI primer set. TCRdb itself ran the multiplex PCR reads through MiXCR, one entry per CDR3 protein. The table has a few hundred thousand distinct CDR3 sequences, roughly 15% seen once. Sequencing was done on a sample of blood. The TCR was taken from a woman aged 18-29 years with Graves' ophthalmopathy. This chain connects TRBV4-1 to TRBJ1-1; D is undetermined. For the CDR3, the DNA is TGCGCCAGCAGCCAACACTTGGACTGGGGGAACACTGAAGCTTTCTTT. It codes for CASSQHLDWGNTEAFF.